A single sample is the source of the 30 T cell receptor beta chains below, sequenced in a study of cytomegalovirus exposure and HLA in healthy donors. The PCR was carried out with 60 Vbeta primers and 13 Jbeta primers. Profiling relied on immunoSEQ multiplex PCR, and the TCRdb table lists in-frame clones only, not all of them. The table includes 100,000 to 120,000 clones, over 80% detected once. Sequencing was performed on PBMCs. The receptors shown here come from a man between 25 and 39 years old in good health and CMV-seropositive.

The chain is built from TRBV18 and TRBJ2-1; the match to TRBD1 covers 7 bases. The length of the CDR3 is 17 residues. Per germline, CDR1 KGHSH and CDR2 LQKENI. The V and J ends lost 4 bases and 6 bases, in that order; junction bases with no gene match: 15. The DNA of the CDR3 is TGTGCCAGCTCACTAGAGAAGGGGGCCCTGCCCCGCAATGAGCAGTTCTTC. Encoded protein: CASSLEKGALPRNEQFF.

The table lists this clone with a count of one. The junction departs from germline at one end; a sequencing error may be responsible. V usage is TRBV7-9 and J usage is TRBJ1-4; D perhaps matches TRBD1 (5 bases). Germline V lookup: CDR1 SEHNR, CDR2 FQNEAQ (reference sequence). The CDR3 runs 14 residues. CDR3 region: CASSLFPDETQVLF. CDR3 DNA sequence: TGTGCCAGCAGCTTATTCCCCGATGAGACACAGGTCCTTTTT.

V usage is TRBV11-2 and J usage is TRBJ1-1, with 7 bases identical to TRBD1. The CDR3 runs to 12 residues. Germline trimming cut 7 bases from V and 12 bases from J; bases unmatched to any gene: 11. The germline CDR1 and CDR2 sequences are SGHAT and FQNNGV. CDR3 bases: TGTGCCAGCACTTCCGCGGGACAGAATACTTTCTTT. Translation: CASTSAGQNTFF.

This chain uses TRBV6-4 with TRBJ2-7, with D hard to call. The CDR3 covers 10 residues. CDR1 and CDR2 (germline): MRHNA, SNTAGT. The germline V and J ends were trimmed by 7 bases and 5 bases, with 6 bases remaining between them. CDR3 DNA: TGTGCCAGCATACAACACGAGCAGTACTTC. Translation gives CASIQHEQYF.

This chain links TRBV19 with TRBJ2-7, with D hard to call. V lost 0 bases to trimming and J lost 0 bases, with 3 bases between them. CDR3 length: 13 amino acids. Germline V gene data show CDR1 as LNHDA and CDR2 as SQIVND (reference sequence). The CDR3, as DNA: TGTGCCAGTAGTATAGACTCCTCCTACGAGCAGTACTTC. Its protein is CASSIDSSYEQYF.

The genes are TRBV25-1 and TRBJ1-4, with D possibly TRBD1 on 6 matching bases. The CDR3 is 13 amino acids. Trimming removed 2 bases at V and 10 bases at J, with 11 bases between. Germline CDR1 reads MGHDK; CDR2 reads SYGVNS. CDR3 protein: CASSEPRGAKLFF. CDR3 nucleotides: TGTGCCAGCAGTGAACCGCGGGGGGCAAAACTGTTTTTT. Full variable domain (missing parts from reference TRBV25-1 and TRBJ1-4): EADIYQTPRYLVIGTGKKITLECSQTMGHDKMYWYQQDPGMELHLIHYSYGVNSTEKGDLSSESTVSRIRTEHFPLTLESARPSHTSQYLCASSEPRGAKLFFGSGTQLSVL.

The J gene is TRBJ2-3, the V gene TRBV6-1; 8 nucleotides line up with TRBD1. Trimming cost V 3 bases and J 2 bases; bases outside gene matches: 4. This CDR3 has 15 amino acids. Germline V gene lookup returns CDR1 MNHNS and CDR2 SASEGT. This CDR3 is CASSEWTGNTDTQYF. CDR3 in DNA: TGTGCCAGCAGTGAGTGGACAGGGAACACAGATACGCAGTATTTT.

The V gene is TRBV10-1, the J gene TRBJ2-1, with 11 bases matching TRBD1. The CDR3 is 16 amino acids. With V trimmed by 2 bases and J by 6 bases, 6 bases remained unmatched. CDR1 and CDR2 (germline): WNHNN, SYGVQD (reference sequence). As DNA, the CDR3 is TGCGCCAGCAGTGAGAGTAAGGGGACAGGGGGCAATGAGCAGTTCTTC. This encodes CASSESKGTGGNEQFF.

This chain joins TRBV19 and TRBJ2-3; perhaps TRBD1 as D (6 bases). Germline lookup yields CDR1 LNHDA and CDR2 SQIVND (reference sequence). The V end lost 10 bases, the J end lost 3 bases, and 17 bases lay between the germline ends. This CDR3 comprises 14 residues. The CDR3 DNA reads TGTGCCACCCAAAAGTATCAGGGGACAGATACGCAGTATTTT. Amino acids: CATQKYQGTDTQYF. The variable domain in full, completed from reference TRBV19 and TRBJ2-3, reads DGGITQSPKYLFRKEGQNVTLSCEQNLNHDAMYWYRQDPGQGLRLIYYSQIVNDFQKGDIAEGYSVSREKKESFPLTVTSAQKNPTAFYLCATQKYQGTDTQYFGPGTRLTVL.

The rearrangement joins TRBV7-8 to TRBJ1-1; 10 bases are shared with TRBD1. Germline lookup yields CDR1 SGHVS and CDR2 FQNEAQ. The junction had 3 bases not matched to a gene; V was cut back by 5 bases and J by 0 bases. The CDR3 covers 15 residues. CDR3 residues: CASSPGQGMNTEAFF. As DNA, the CDR3 is TGTGCCAGCAGCCCGGGACAGGGGATGAACACTGAAGCTTTCTTT.

This clone has a handful of counts. The chain uses TRBV10-3 and TRBJ1-1; TRBD1 might be the D (5 bases). Trimming cost V 5 bases and J 4 bases, with 14 bases left between them. This CDR3 is built from 14 residues. From germline, CDR1 is ENHRY and CDR2 SYGVKD. The CDR3 DNA is TGTGCCATCAGTATTGACAGTCAGAGCACTGAAGCTTTCTTT. This encodes CAISIDSQSTEAFF.

This chain connects TRBV2 to TRBJ2-5, with D hard to call. V dropped 5 bases and J dropped 2 bases, with 6 bases sitting between them. Germline CDR1 SNHLY, CDR2 FYNNEI. The CDR3 loop spans 12 amino acids. The CDR3 loop reads CASSTRQETQYF. The CDR3 nucleotides read TGTGCCAGCAGTACCAGACAAGAGACCCAGTACTTC.

This chain links TRBV6-5 with TRBJ2-7, with 7 bases aligning to TRBD1. J gave up 3 bases and V 6 bases, and 11 bases lay outside the gene matches. The CDR3 runs to 15 residues. CDR1 is MNHEY, CDR2 SVGAGI, per germline. CDR3 sequence (DNA): TGTGCCAGCAGACCCCTAGGGACAGCGGTCTACGAGCAGTACTTC. Translation: CASRPLGTAVYEQYF.

The chain recombines TRBV5-1 with TRBJ2-1, with a tentative D call TRBD2 (6 bases). CDR3 length: 15 residues. V dropped 5 bases and J dropped 0 bases, with 12 bases sitting between them. CDR1 and CDR2 from the germline V gene are SGHRS and YFSETQ. In nucleotides, the CDR3 is TGCGCCAGCAGTCCCAGCGGGCCCTCCTACAATGAGCAGTTCTTC. This sequence encodes CASSPSGPSYNEQFF. Full variable domain (rest looked up from reference TRBV5-1 and TRBJ2-1): KAGVTQTPRYLIKTRGQQVTLSCSPISGHRSVSWYQQTPGQGLQFLFEYFSETQRNKGNFPGRFSGRQFSNSRSEMNVSTLELGDSALYLCASSPSGPSYNEQFFGPGTRLTVL.

The chain recombines TRBV4-3 with TRBJ2-7; D is unclear. Between the trimmed V and J ends, which lost 0 bases and 3 bases, there was a span of 12 bases. The V gene's germline CDR1 is LGHNA and CDR2 YSLEER. The CDR3 spans 15 residues. The CDR3 sequence is CASSQDVEKIYEQYF. As DNA, the CDR3 is TGCGCCAGCAGCCAAGATGTAGAGAAAATCTACGAGCAGTACTTC.

This clone was detected a few times. The chain carries TRBV5-1 and TRBJ2-5, with 16 bases aligning to TRBD2. The ends lost 4 bases at V and 5 bases at J; junction bases unmatched: 5. Germline values: CDR1 SGHRS, CDR2 YFSETQ. This CDR3 has 16 amino acids. CDR3 sequence reads: CASSGTSGGAGETQYF. The CDR3 DNA is TGCGCCAGCAGCGGGACTAGCGGGGGGGCCGGGGAGACCCAGTACTTC.

The chain recombines TRBV5-5 with TRBJ2-1, with 10 bases that match TRBD2. Germline CDR1 SGHKS, CDR2 YYEKEE (reference sequence). V lost 2 bases and J lost 5; bases outside the gene matches: 4. The CDR3 has 15 residues. The DNA for the CDR3 is TGTGCCAGCAGCTTAGCGGGGGGGCCCAACAATGAGCAGTTCTTC. Its protein is CASSLAGGPNNEQFF.

CDR3 DNA sequence: TGTGCCAGCAGGCCGGGACTAACAAGCACAGATACGCAGTATTTT. Encoded protein: CASRPGLTSTDTQYF. The chain recombines TRBV5-6 with TRBJ2-3; 7 positions match TRBD2. The CDR3 runs 15 residues. In germline, CDR1 is SGHDT, CDR2 YYEEEE. V lost 5 bases and J lost 0; bases outside the gene matches: 6.

The V and J genes are TRBV18 and TRBJ2-5, with D perhaps matching TRBD1 (6 bases). CDR3 length: 14 residues. Trimming left V 8 bases short and J 4 bases short, with 17 bases between. Germline V gene data show CDR1 as KGHSH and CDR2 as LQKENI. The CDR3 DNA follows: TGTGCCAGCCTTACCAACAGGGAAGGAGAGACCCAGTACTTC. Protein: CASLTNREGETQYF.

The genes are TRBV6-1 and TRBJ2-3; 12 nucleotides agree with TRBD2. CDR3 length: 17 amino acids. J lost 0 bases, V lost 4 bases, and 5 bases had no gene match. Germline V gene sequence: CDR1 MNHNS, CDR2 SASEGT. CDR3 DNA sequence: TGTGCCAGCAGTGGCCCTAGCGGGGGGGGTAGCACAGATACGCAGTATTTT. Its translation: CASSGPSGGGSTDTQYF.

The V and J genes are TRBV6-1 and TRBJ1-6; a possible D gene is TRBD1 (5 bases). CDR1 MNHNS and CDR2 SASEGT come from the germline V gene. The CDR3 loop spans 14 amino acids. Trimming took 4 bases from V and 9 from J, leaving 13 bases between them. CDR3 loop: CASSVDRGRSPLHF. In DNA form, the CDR3 reads TGTGCCAGCAGTGTAGATAGGGGTCGTTCACCCCTCCACTTT.

The chain recombines TRBV4-3 with TRBJ2-1; a possible D gene is TRBD1 (5 bases). Trimming cost V 0 bases and J 2 bases, with 11 bases left between them. This CDR3 is 16 amino acids long. Looked up from germline, CDR1 is LGHNA and CDR2 is YSLEER. The CDR3 reads CASSQEGQEPYNEQFF. CDR3 DNA sequence: TGCGCCAGCAGCCAAGAGGGGCAGGAACCCTACAATGAGCAGTTCTTC.

The rearrangement uses TRBV29-1 and TRBJ2-7, with a weak D call TRBD2 (5 bases). Looked up from germline, CDR1 is SQVTM and CDR2 is ANQGSEA. Between the trimmed V and J ends, which lost 6 bases and 3 bases, there was a span of 15 bases. The CDR3 extends over 13 amino acids. DNA of the CDR3: TGCAGCGTAGAGACGGAGGACCTCTACGAGCAGTACTTC. It codes for CSVETEDLYEQYF.

This clone was seen only once. DNA for the CDR3: TGTGCCAGCAGCTTGGTTGGGACAGGGGATTCACCCCTCCACTTT. Translating gives CASSLVGTGDSPLHF. The chain has TRBV5-6 and TRBJ1-6; 10 nucleotides align to TRBD1. The CDR3 has 15 amino acids. After removal of 0 bases from V and 8 bases from J, the junction contained 2 bases not matched to a gene. Germline CDR1 SGHDT, CDR2 YYEEEE.

In its sample, this clone was seen a few times. V usage is TRBV28 and J usage is TRBJ2-3, with 11 bases lining up with TRBD2. The CDR3 spans 16 residues. The germline V gene encodes CDR1 MDHEN and CDR2 SYDVKM. J was trimmed by 1 base and V by 5 bases; bases with no gene match: 5. The CDR3 loop is CASSAMTSGGTDTQYF. The CDR3 nucleotides read TGTGCCAGCAGTGCTATGACTAGCGGGGGCACAGATACGCAGTATTTT.

V and J are TRBV10-2 and TRBJ1-3, with D hard to call. The CDR3 loop spans 13 amino acids. Between the trimmed V and J ends, which lost 6 bases and 4 bases, there was a span of 10 bases. Germline loops: CDR1 WSHSY, CDR2 SAAADI. The CDR3 spells CASSPRGGNTIYF. The CDR3 DNA is TGCGCCAGCAGCCCCCGGGGAGGAAACACCATATATTTT.

By its share, this clone is medium-sized. The genes are TRBV5-4 and TRBJ2-1, with D possibly matching TRBD1 (5 bases). The germline CDR1 and CDR2 sequences are SGHNT and YYREEE (reference sequence). The V end lost 2 bases, the J end lost 7 bases, and 10 bases lay between the germline ends. The CDR3 runs 13 residues. Written as DNA, the CDR3 is TGTGCCAGCAGCTTCGGCAGGGTGAATGAGCAGTTCTTC. Protein product: CASSFGRVNEQFF.

The CDR3 here is CASSFGTSGGGDEQFF. The DNA for the CDR3 is TGCGCCAGCAGCTTCGGGACTAGCGGGGGCGGGGATGAGCAGTTCTTC. The chain has TRBV5-1 and TRBJ2-1, with TRBD2 matching 14 bases. Germline V CDR1 and CDR2: SGHRS, YFSETQ. The CDR3 runs to 16 residues. V dropped 2 bases and J dropped 8; count of bases not matched to a gene: 6.

The chain employs TRBV5-8 and TRBJ2-7, with 9 bases matching TRBD1. The ends lost 3 bases at V and 7 bases at J; junction bases unmatched: 14. The CDR3 is made up of 16 amino acids. Germline CDR1 and CDR2: SGHTS and YDEGEE. The CDR3 sequence is CASSSGPTGGWWEQYF. CDR3 sequence (DNA): TGTGCCAGCAGCTCGGGGCCCACAGGGGGCTGGTGGGAGCAGTACTTC. Full variable domain (outside the CDR3, taken from reference TRBV5-8 and TRBJ2-7): EAGVTQSPTHLIKTRGQQATLRCSPISGHTSVYWYQQALGLGLQFLLWYDEGEERNRGNFPPRFSGRQFPNYSSELNVNALELEDSALYLCASSSGPTGGWWEQYFGPGTRLTVT.

J is TRBJ1-3 and V is TRBV6-1; D not resolved. V dropped 4 bases and J dropped 0 bases, with 7 bases sitting between them. The CDR3 sequence is 14 residues long. Germline loops: CDR1 MNHNS, CDR2 SASEGT. The CDR3 loop reads CASSVDISGNTIYF. The CDR3, as DNA: TGTGCCAGCAGTGTAGACATCTCTGGAAACACCATATATTTT.